This TCR beta chain was sequenced in a study of T cells in localized non-small cell lung cancer. This table comes from immunoSEQ multiplex PCR, and its TCRdb copy is limited to in-frame clones, with some not included. The table records a few thousand clones, approximately 30% of them present only once. This CDR3 has 14 residues. Germline V CDR1 and CDR2: SGHNT, YENEEA. Trimming removed 2 bases from V and 5 bases from J, with 12 bases in between. This TCR was sampled from a woman between 40 and 69 years old with stage I lung adenocarcinoma. This chain links TRBV11-3 with TRBJ1-2; D is unresolved. Sample: lung tumor tissue, taken before any cancer treatment. DNA of the CDR3: TGTGCCAGCAGCTTACTTTATGGGGATTATGGCTACACCTTC. Amino acid sequence: CASSLLYGDYGYTF.